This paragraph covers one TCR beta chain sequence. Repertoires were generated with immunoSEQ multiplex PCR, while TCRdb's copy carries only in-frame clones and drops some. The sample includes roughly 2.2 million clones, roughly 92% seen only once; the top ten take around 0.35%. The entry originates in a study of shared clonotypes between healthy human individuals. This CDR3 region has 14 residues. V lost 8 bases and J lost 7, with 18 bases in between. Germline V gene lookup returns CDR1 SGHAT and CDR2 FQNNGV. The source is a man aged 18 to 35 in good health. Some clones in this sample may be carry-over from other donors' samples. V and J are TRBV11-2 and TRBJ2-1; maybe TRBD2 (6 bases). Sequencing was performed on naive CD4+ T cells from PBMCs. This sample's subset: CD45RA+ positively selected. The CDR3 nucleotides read TGTGCCAGCCGGGGGTCGGGAGCTAATAATGAGCAGTTCTTC. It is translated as CASRGSGANNEQFF.